The present TCR beta chain was sequenced within a study of T cell responses to AZD1222 COVID-19 vaccine. The V gene's germline CDR1 is GTSNPN and CDR2 SVGIG (reference sequence). The CDR3 is 14 amino acids. Trimming cost V 4 bases and J 3 bases; bases outside gene matches: 6. This clone appeared once. Method: immunoSEQ multiplex PCR; TCRdb's copy keeps in-frame clones and lacks some. The data contain some 140,000 clones, around four fifths of them seen just once; the ten biggest clones take up 4.1%. The gene calls are TRBV30 and TRBJ1-5; 7 nucleotides match TRBD1. This TCR was sampled from an adult in good health. The source was peripheral blood, collected on day 0 of AZD1222 vaccination. The CDR3 is CAWTHRGPNQPQHF. For the CDR3, the DNA is TGTGCCTGGACACATAGGGGGCCCAATCAGCCCCAGCATTTT. Full variable domain (rest looked up from reference TRBV30 and TRBJ1-5): SQTIHQWPATLVQPVGSPLSLECTVEGTSNPNLYWYRQAAGRGLQLLFYSVGIGQISSEVPQNLSASRPQDRQFILSSKKLLLSDSGFYLCAWTHRGPNQPQHFGDGTRLSIL.